Presented here are 7 T cell receptor beta chains from one specimen sequenced in a study of blood T cell repertoires in COVID-19. This table comes from immunoSEQ multiplex PCR, and its TCRdb copy is limited to in-frame clones, with some not included. This sample yields fewer than 300,000 clones, of which 90% are seen a single time; 1.1% belongs to the top ten. Sequenced material: PBMCs or T cells enriched from blood (not recorded which). These receptors originate from a woman in her twenties or thirties who had recovered from COVID-19.

The CDR3 here is CASSQVQGIPYEQYF. The CDR3 region has the DNA TGCGCCAGCAGCCAAGTGCAGGGTATACCCTACGAGCAGTACTTC. This chain joins TRBV4-1 and TRBJ2-7; D possibly corresponds to TRBD1 (5 bases). The germline V gene has CDR1 MGHRA and CDR2 YSYEKL. The CDR3 runs to 15 residues. The V end lost 1 base, the J end lost 2 bases, and 12 bases lay between the germline ends.

This rearrangement joins TRBV7-6 to TRBJ2-2; a possible D gene is TRBD2 (5 bases). V lost 5 bases and J lost 4, with 17 bases in between. This CDR3 region has 16 residues. CDR1 is SGHVS and CDR2 is FNYEAQ in the germline V gene. The DNA of the CDR3 is TGTGCCAGCAGCGGCCGCGGGCAGTTGGCCACCGGGGAGCTGTTTTTT. Encoded protein: CASSGRGQLATGELFF.

The chain employs TRBV21-1 and TRBJ1-4. TRBV21-1 counts as a pseudogene. CDR3 size: 16 residues. CDR3 nucleotides: TGTGCCAGCACCTCCCTGCGGGGCTCAACTAATGAAAAACTGTTTTTT. Translating gives CASTSLRGSTNEKLFF.

The chain is built from TRBV11-2 and TRBJ1-1; D might be TRBD1 (5 bases). The V gene's germline CDR1 is SGHAT and CDR2 FQNNGV. This CDR3 has 13 residues. Trimming removed 6 bases from V and 6 bases from J, with 14 bases in between. CDR3 in DNA: TGTGCCAGCAGTCCCAGCAGGGCCCCTGAAGCTTTCTTT. It codes for CASSPSRAPEAFF.

The V call is TRBV20-1, the J call TRBJ1-2; TRBD1 matches 7 bases. Germline V gene sequence: CDR1 DFQATT, CDR2 SNEGSKA (reference sequence). V shed 7 bases and J 8 bases; nucleotides not matched to a gene: 4. The length of the CDR3 is 10 residues. For the CDR3, the DNA is TGCAGTGAGGGGGCCGGAGGCTACACCTTC. It codes for CSEGAGGYTF.

This clone was counted once. This chain uses TRBV18 with TRBJ1-3; 9 bases match TRBD1. With V trimmed by 8 bases and J by 2 bases, 4 bases remained unmatched. The CDR3 length is 14 residues. Looked up from germline, CDR1 is KGHSH and CDR2 is LQKENI. The CDR3 loop is CASTNRGPGNTIYF. The CDR3 region has the DNA TGTGCCAGCACCAACAGGGGGCCTGGAAACACCATATATTTT.

J is TRBJ1-1 and V is TRBV7-9; D is uncertain. This CDR3 is 13 amino acids long. V lost 3 bases and J lost 5, with 10 bases in between. Germline V gene lookup returns CDR1 SEHNR and CDR2 FQNEAQ (reference sequence). The CDR3 coding sequence is TGTGCCAGCAGCTTCGGGGTGGTAACTGAAGCTTTCTTT. Translating it yields CASSFGVVTEAFF.